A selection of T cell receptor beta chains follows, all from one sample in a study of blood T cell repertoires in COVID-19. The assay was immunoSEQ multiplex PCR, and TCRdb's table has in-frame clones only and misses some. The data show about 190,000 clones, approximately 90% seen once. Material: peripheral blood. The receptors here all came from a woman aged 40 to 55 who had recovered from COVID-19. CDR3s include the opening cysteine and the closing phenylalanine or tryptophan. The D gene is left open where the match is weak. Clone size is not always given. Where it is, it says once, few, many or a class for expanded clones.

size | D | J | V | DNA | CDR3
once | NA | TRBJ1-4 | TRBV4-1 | TGCGCCAGCAGCCAAGAGAGGGCAACTAATGAAAAACTGTTTTTT | CASSQERATNEKLFF
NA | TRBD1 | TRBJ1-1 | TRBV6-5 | TGTGCCAGCAGAGGGACAGGGTTTAGGAACACTGAAGCTTTCTTT | CASRGTGFRNTEAFF
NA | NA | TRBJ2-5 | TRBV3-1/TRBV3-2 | TGTGCCAGCAGCCCCCGTAGTCAAGAGACCCAGTACTTC | CASSPRSQETQYF
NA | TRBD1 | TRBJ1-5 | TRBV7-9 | TGTGCCAGCAGCCCCCAAGGGGGCGGACAGCCCCAGCATTTT | CASSPQGGGQPQHF
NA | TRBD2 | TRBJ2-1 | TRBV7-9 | TGTGCCAGCAGCTTTGATAGAAGCGGGAGACCGAGCTCCTACAATGAGCAGTTCTTC | CASSFDRSGRPSSYNEQFF
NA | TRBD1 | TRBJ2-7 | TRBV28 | TGTGCCAGCAGTTCACAAATCCGGGACAGGGGCTCCTACGAGCAGTACTTC | CASSSQIRDRGSYEQYF
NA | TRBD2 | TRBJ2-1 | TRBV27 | TGTGCCAGCAGTTTAGGGACTAGCGGTCTCAGCTCCTACAATGAGCAGTTCTTC | CASSLGTSGLSSYNEQFF
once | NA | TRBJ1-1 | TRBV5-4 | TGTGCCAGCAGCTTGTATCGGGGGGATCGGATTGAAGCTTTCTTT | CASSLYRGDRIEAFF
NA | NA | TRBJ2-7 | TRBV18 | TGTGCCAGCTCACCAAATTATGAGGGACAAGGCGAGCAGTACTTC | CASSPNYEGQGEQYF
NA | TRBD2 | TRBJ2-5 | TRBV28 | TGTGCCAGCACAGTCGGAAGCGGGAAGACCCAGTACTTC | CASTVGSGKTQYF
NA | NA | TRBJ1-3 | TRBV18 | TGTGCCAGCTCACCCAGCCGGGGATACTCTGGAAACACCATATATTTT | CASSPSRGYSGNTIYF
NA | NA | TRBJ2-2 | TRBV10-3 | TGTGCCATCAGTCCGGGGGGACAGGACCGAACCGGGGAGCTGTTTTTT | CAISPGGQDRTGELFF
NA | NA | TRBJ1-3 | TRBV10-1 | TGCGCCAGCAGCGACAGAAGCTCTGGAAACACCATATATTTT | CASSDRSSGNTIYF
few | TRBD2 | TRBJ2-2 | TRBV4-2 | TGTGCCAGCAGCCCTGAACTAGCGGGAGGGTACACCGGGGAGCTGTTTTTT | CASSPELAGGYTGELFF
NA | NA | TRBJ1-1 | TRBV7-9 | TGTGCCAGCAGCTTACAGGGGATGAACACTGAAGCTTTCTTT | CASSLQGMNTEAFF
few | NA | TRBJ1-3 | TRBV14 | TGTGCCAGCAGCCATCCTGCCACTTCTGGAAACACCATATATTTT | CASSHPATSGNTIYF
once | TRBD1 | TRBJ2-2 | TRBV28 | TGTGCCAGCAGCCCGACAGGGTGGACCGGGGAGCTGTTTTTT | CASSPTGWTGELFF
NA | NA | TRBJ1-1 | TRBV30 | TGTGCCTGGGTTCCGGGAGGGCTCATGAACACTGAAGCTTTCTTT | CAWVPGGLMNTEAFF
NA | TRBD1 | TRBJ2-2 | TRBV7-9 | TGTGCCAGCAGCTCCACAGGGGTTCCCACCGGGGAGCTGTTTTTT | CASSSTGVPTGELFF
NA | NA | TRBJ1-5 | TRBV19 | TGTGCCAGTAGTATGGCCGGGGATGTCGATCAGCCCCAGCATTTT | CASSMAGDVDQPQHF
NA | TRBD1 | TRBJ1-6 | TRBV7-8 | TGTGCCAGCAGCTCCCGGACAGGACATTCACCCCTCCACTTT | CASSSRTGHSPLHF
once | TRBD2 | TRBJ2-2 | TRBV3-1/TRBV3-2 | TGTGCCAGCAGCCTTAGCGGGAGAATTAGTACCGGGGAGCTGTTTTTT | CASSLSGRISTGELFF
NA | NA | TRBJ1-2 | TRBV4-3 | TGCGCCAGCAGCCCCTCCGGGTCGAACTATGGCTACACCTTC | CASSPSGSNYGYTF
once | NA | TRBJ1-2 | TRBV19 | TGTGCCAGTACCCCCGGCCAGGCGACTAACTATGGCTACACCTTC | CASTPGQATNYGYTF
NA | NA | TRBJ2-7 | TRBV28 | TGTGCCAGCAGCTACGTAGGACGGGGCTCCTACGAGCAGTACTTC | CASSYVGRGSYEQYF
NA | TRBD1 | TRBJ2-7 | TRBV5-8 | TGTGCCAGCAGCCTCAGAACAGACAGGGGCGAGCAGTACTTC | CASSLRTDRGEQYF
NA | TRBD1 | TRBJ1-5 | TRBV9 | TGTGCCAGCAGCACCGGGACAGGAAGCAATCAGCCCCAGCATTTT | CASSTGTGSNQPQHF